This TCR beta chain was documented in a study of blood T cell repertoires in COVID-19. Across the study: Specimens from acute and convalescent COVID-19 originated in the United States, Italy and Spain. In each case, the material was cDNA or gDNA derived from T cells, B-cell-depleted T cells, or PBMCs.

This clone was seen only a few times. V was clipped by 4 bases and J by 1 base; unmatched bases: 8. Germline V lookup: CDR1 SQVTM, CDR2 ANQGSEA. The CDR3 contains 16 residues. Study processing details: Amplifying reference gene primers gave estimates of nucleated cell counts. Method: immunoSEQ multiplex PCR; TCRdb's copy keeps in-frame clones and lacks some. D and trimming come from the DNA, and the V and J calls and clone size come from that table. The table includes approximately 250,000 clones, roughly 85% detected once. This chain connects TRBV29-1 to TRBJ2-2; 8 bases align to TRBD2. The material sequenced was peripheral blood. This clonotype was obtained from a man between 60 and 75 years old who had recovered from COVID-19. The CDR3 loop reads CSVVGTSFLNTGELFF. The CDR3 nucleotides are TGCAGCGTTGTGGGGACTAGTTTTCTGAACACCGGGGAGCTGTTTTTT.